The entry below gives a single TCR beta chain sequence along with its context. Its antigen is as yet unknown. The study ran its PCR with 60 Vbeta and 13 Jbeta primers. Some clones are missing from TCRdb's copy, which holds only in-frame ones; the method was immunoSEQ multiplex PCR. This sample has 100,000 to 150,000 clones; approximately 87% occur once, and the top ten carry less than 2%. The germline V gene encodes CDR1 SGHTA and CDR2 FQGNSA. Unmatched junction bases numbered 9, after V lost 6 bases and J lost 13 bases. The CDR3 totals 15 residues. These data originate in a study of cytomegalovirus exposure and HLA in healthy donors. The study, taken as a whole, reports: The Asian-associated ancestry cluster reportedly had fewer N-insertions than the approximately 670-donor mean in a later analysis. Most TCRs appeared rarely, but some public TCRs recurred in many donors. Earlier analysis yielded a pattern in which most TCR beta V segments were productive about 87% or about 30% of the time.

The chain links TRBV7-2 to TRBJ2-6; 13 bases line up with TRBD2. The specimen was PBMCs. The clonotype was recovered from a man aged 40-50 years in good health and CMV-seronegative. Written as DNA, the CDR3 is TGTGCCAGCAGTCGACTAGCGGGGGGTCCTGGTGTCCTGACTTTC. Protein: CASSRLAGGPGVLTF. The whole variable domain, filled in from reference TRBV7-2 and TRBJ2-6, reads GAGVSQSPSNKVTEKGKDVELRCDPISGHTALYWYRQSLGQGLEFLIYFQGNSAPDKSGLPSDRFSAERTGGSVSTLTIQRTQQEDSAVYLCASSRLAGGPGVLTFGAGSRLTVL.